Below are 27 T cell receptor beta chains sequenced from a single sample in a study of Ad26.COV2.S vaccination and SARS-CoV-2 variants. TCRdb's table, derived via immunoSEQ multiplex PCR, lists solely in-frame clones and lacks some. Of around 140,000 clones listed, more than 80% were seen once; the top ten hold 4% to 6%. The specimen was peripheral blood, collected after recovery from COVID-19. The receptors here all came from a human donor who had recovered from COVID-19.

This chain links TRBV13 with TRBJ2-1; tentative D call: TRBD2 (6 bases). V dropped 4 bases and J dropped 10 bases, with 11 bases sitting between them. The CDR3 is made up of 12 amino acids. In germline, CDR1 is PRHDT, CDR2 FYEKMQ (reference sequence). The CDR3 loop is CASSWGRIEQFF. The DNA for the CDR3 is TGTGCCAGCAGCTGGGGGAGGATAGAGCAGTTCTTC.

V gene TRBV7-9 combines with J gene TRBJ2-3; 10 bases fit TRBD2. V trimming: 1 base; J trimming: 1 base; junction bases outside the gene matches: 11. The CDR3 spans 19 residues. Germline CDR1 SEHNR, CDR2 FQNEAQ (reference sequence). The CDR3 sequence is CASSLVAAGGPWGTDTQYF. In DNA form, the CDR3 reads TGTGCCAGCAGCTTAGTGGCAGCGGGGGGGCCTTGGGGCACAGATACGCAGTATTTT.

The chain couples TRBV4-3 to TRBJ2-5, with D unresolved. Germline CDR1 LGHNA, CDR2 YSLEER. With 0 bases removed from V and 2 bases from J, the gap between germline ends came to 10 bases. The CDR3 is 15 residues long. For the CDR3, the DNA is TGCGCCAGCAGCCAAGAGCACGGTCGTCAAGAGACCCAGTACTTC. Amino acids: CASSQEHGRQETQYF.

The CDR3 region is CASTPRPEVYGYTF. CDR3 nucleotide sequence: TGTGCCAGCACCCCCCGCCCAGAGGTCTATGGCTACACCTTC. The chain joins TRBV28 to TRBJ1-2, with unresolved D. The V gene lost 7 bases and the J gene lost 4 bases, with 16 bases spanning the gap. From germline, CDR1 is MDHEN and CDR2 SYDVKM. The CDR3 contains 14 residues.

The chain joins TRBV6-5 to TRBJ1-5; weak D call: TRBD1 (5 bases). This CDR3 region has 13 residues. CDR1 MNHEY and CDR2 SVGAGI come from the germline V gene. V lost 5 bases, J lost 7 bases, and 12 bases lay in between. DNA of the CDR3: TGTGCCAGCAGTCCGGGGGGAACGCAGCCCCAGCATTTT. Translation: CASSPGGTQPQHF.

A single count supports this clone. V usage is TRBV20-1 and J usage is TRBJ1-2, with D tentatively TRBD1 (6 bases). This CDR3 comprises 14 residues. Germline V lookup: CDR1 DFQATT, CDR2 SNEGSKA (reference sequence). V gave up 3 bases and J gave up 4 bases, with 15 bases separating them. The chain's CDR3 is CSASIRGAGYGYTF. The CDR3 DNA reads as TGCAGTGCTAGTATCCGGGGGGCCGGCTATGGCTACACCTTC.

The V gene is TRBV7-2, the J gene TRBJ2-4, with 9 bases matching TRBD1. The V gene's germline CDR1 is SGHTA and CDR2 FQGNSA. The V segment lost 5 bases and the J segment 0 bases; nucleotides outside the gene matches: 11. The CDR3 is 18 residues long. The CDR3 region has the DNA TGTGCCAGCAGCCGGGGACAGGGCTCCCGAATAGCCAAAAACATTCAGTACTTC. As protein: CASSRGQGSRIAKNIQYF.

The V call is TRBV7-2, the J call TRBJ2-7; TRBD1 or TRBD2 may be the D gene (5 bases each). This CDR3 has 14 residues. V gave up 5 bases and J gave up 10 bases, with 21 bases separating them. From germline, CDR1 is SGHTA and CDR2 FQGNSA. CDR3: CASSIGGVQGNQYF. In nucleotides, the CDR3 is TGTGCCAGCAGCATAGGAGGCGTGCAGGGCAACCAGTACTTC.

There are a few counts of this clone. The rearrangement links TRBV4-3 to TRBJ1-5, with a tentative D call TRBD1 (6 bases). V was trimmed by 0 bases and J by 0 bases, leaving 12 bases between them. Germline V gene sequence: CDR1 LGHNA, CDR2 YSLEER. This CDR3 spans 17 amino acids. CDR3 coding DNA: TGCGCCAGCAGCCAAGATTTATGGGGGCGTAGCAATCAGCCCCAGCATTTT. Translation gives CASSQDLWGRSNQPQHF.

The chain employs TRBV19 and TRBJ2-7; the match to TRBD2 covers 8 bases. This CDR3 contains 16 residues. V lost 1 base, J lost 6 bases, and 11 bases stayed unmatched. Germline V gene sequence: CDR1 LNHDA, CDR2 SQIVND (reference sequence). CDR3 amino acids: CASSIVPSGGAIEQYF. The CDR3 DNA reads as TGTGCCAGTAGTATAGTCCCATCGGGGGGGGCGATCGAGCAGTACTTC. The full variable domain, with the rest looked up from reference TRBV19 and TRBJ2-7, is DGGITQSPKYLFRKEGQNVTLSCEQNLNHDAMYWYRQDPGQGLRLIYYSQIVNDFQKGDIAEGYSVSREKKESFPLTVTSAQKNPTAFYLCASSIVPSGGAIEQYFGPGTRLTVT.

J is TRBJ2-1 and V is TRBV5-1; D may be TRBD1 or TRBD2 (7 bases each). The germline gives CDR1 SGHRS, CDR2 YFSETQ. This CDR3 contains 15 residues. Trimming took 4 bases from V and 0 from J, leaving 11 bases between them. The CDR3 here is CASSQGGLSYNEQFF. The CDR3 DNA is TGCGCCAGCAGCCAGGGGGGGCTCTCCTACAATGAGCAGTTCTTC.

This clone was seen a handful of times. The rearrangement joins TRBV5-1 to TRBJ1-2; 7 positions agree with TRBD1. J lost 0 bases, V lost 7 bases, and 6 bases had no gene match. Germline assignment: CDR1 SGHRS and CDR2 YFSETQ. There are 14 residues in the CDR3. The CDR3 sequence: CASRDSAPNYGYTF. CDR3 coding DNA: TGCGCCAGCCGGGACAGTGCCCCTAACTATGGCTACACCTTC.

This chain connects TRBV19 to TRBJ1-1; TRBD1 might be the D (5 bases). The CDR3 loop spans 14 amino acids. Per the germline V gene, CDR1 is LNHDA and CDR2 is SQIVND (reference sequence). Trimming took 4 bases from V and 3 from J, leaving 12 bases between them. CDR3 in DNA: TGTGCCAGTAGTACTCAGGGATCCGACACTGAAGCTTTCTTT. It translates to CASSTQGSDTEAFF.

V and J are TRBV6-4 and TRBJ2-1; the D gene is possibly TRBD2 (6 bases). Germline CDR1 reads MRHNA; CDR2 reads SNTAGT. This CDR3 contains 13 residues. Trimming pared 4 bases from V and 6 bases from J, leaving 10 bases between. The CDR3, as DNA: TGTGCCAGCAGTGTTACGGAGGGCAATGAGCAGTTCTTC. Translated: CASSVTEGNEQFF.

The chain couples TRBV27 to TRBJ1-4, with D possibly matching TRBD1 (6 bases). This CDR3 is 14 amino acids long. Germline CDR1 is MNHEY and CDR2 is SMNVEV (reference sequence). With 2 bases removed from V and 7 bases from J, the gap between germline ends came to 11 bases. In DNA, the CDR3 is TGTGCCAGCAGTTTAAATCGCAGGGGTGAAAAACTGTTTTTT. Translating gives CASSLNRRGEKLFF.

This clone has just a few counts. V and J are TRBV7-9 and TRBJ1-4; perhaps TRBD1 as D (5 bases). V dropped 6 bases and J dropped 0 bases, with 5 bases sitting between them. The CDR3 runs 13 residues. Germline CDR1 SEHNR, CDR2 FQNEAQ (reference sequence). The CDR3 reads CASRGPTNEKLFF. DNA for the CDR3: TGTGCCAGCAGGGGACCAACTAATGAAAAACTGTTTTTT.

This chain connects TRBV12-3 or TRBV12-4 to TRBJ1-2; D is uncertain. This CDR3 contains 12 residues. Trimming left V 2 bases short and J 5 bases short, with 6 bases between. The CDR3 DNA reads as TGTGCCAGCAGTTTATCTGTGTATGGCTACACCTTC. Translated: CASSLSVYGYTF.

The V call is TRBV15, the J call TRBJ2-1; 7 bases map to TRBD2. Germline trimming cut 5 bases from V and 1 base from J; bases unmatched to any gene: 5. CDR1 and CDR2 (germline): LNHNV, YYDKDF (reference sequence). This CDR3 has 15 amino acids. This chain's CDR3 is CATSASGISYNEQFF. Here the CDR3 DNA reads TGTGCCACCAGCGCGAGCGGGATTTCCTACAATGAGCAGTTCTTC.

J is TRBJ1-5 and V is TRBV15, with a possible D match to TRBD1 (6 bases). The CDR3 contains 16 residues. Trimming shortened V by 0 bases and J by 1 base, and 10 bases separated the two germline ends. Germline lookup yields CDR1 LNHNV and CDR2 YYDKDF (reference sequence). The CDR3 protein is CATSREGGASNQPQHF. The CDR3 nucleotides read TGTGCCACCAGCAGAGAAGGGGGGGCGAGCAATCAGCCCCAGCATTTT.

This clone appeared a single time. V usage is TRBV11-2 and J usage is TRBJ2-2; D is tentatively TRBD1 or TRBD2 (7 bases each). CDR1 SGHAT and CDR2 FQNNGV come from the germline V gene. The ends were cut back, 2 bases at V and 5 bases at J, with 12 bases in the middle. This CDR3 is built from 15 residues. CDR3 sequence (DNA): TGTGCCAGCAGCTTAAAGCAGGGGGGGACCGGGGAGCTGTTTTTT. Protein product: CASSLKQGGTGELFF.

The chain couples TRBV9 to TRBJ1-1, with D possibly matching TRBD1 (5 bases). This CDR3 has 15 amino acids. The germline CDR1 and CDR2 sequences are SGDLS and YYNGEE. V lost 0 bases, J lost 2 bases, and 11 bases lay in between. CDR3 sequence reads: CASSVAGGPNTEAFF. CDR3 bases: TGTGCCAGCAGCGTAGCCGGGGGACCTAACACTGAAGCTTTCTTT.

V gene TRBV5-6 combines with J gene TRBJ1-1, with D maybe TRBD1 (6 bases). The V gene lost 3 bases and the J gene lost 1 base, with 13 bases spanning the gap. This CDR3 has 15 amino acids. The germline CDR1 and CDR2 sequences are SGHDT and YYEEEE. Here the CDR3 reads CASSYKGVGNTEAFF. As DNA, the CDR3 is TGTGCCAGCAGCTACAAGGGGGTAGGGAACACTGAAGCTTTCTTT.

This chain uses TRBV6-2 or TRBV6-3 with TRBJ1-1, with D uncertain. V shed 4 bases and J shed 6 bases, with 12 bases lying between them. The CDR3 length is 13 residues. Germline values: CDR1 MNHEY, CDR2 SVGEGT. The CDR3 protein is CASSLGGKAEAFF. CDR3 nucleotide sequence: TGTGCCAGCAGTTTGGGAGGTAAGGCTGAAGCTTTCTTT.

This clone has only a few counts. This chain links TRBV6-6 with TRBJ1-6, with a possible D match to TRBD1 (5 bases). V was cut by 5 bases and J by 6 bases, with 11 bases left in between. CDR1 and CDR2 from the germline V gene are MNHNY and SVGAGI (reference sequence). The CDR3 extends over 14 amino acids. The CDR3 DNA follows: TGTGCCAGCAGTCCCTCCGGGGCTAATTCACCCCTCCACTTT. It is translated as CASSPSGANSPLHF.

In its sample, this clone was seen once. V and J are TRBV7-9 and TRBJ2-5; D might be TRBD1 (8 bases). Per germline, CDR1 SEHNR and CDR2 FQNEAQ (reference sequence). Trimming removed 6 bases from V and 5 bases from J, with 22 bases in between. This CDR3 spans 16 amino acids. CDR3 DNA: TGTGCCAGCAGTCACGGACAGGGACTATGGGGGGAGACCCAGTACTTC. This codes for CASSHGQGLWGETQYF.

This chain joins TRBV3-1 (or the pseudogene TRBV3-2) and TRBJ1-3, with 8 bases identical to TRBD1. Germline V gives CDR1 LGHDT, CDR2 YNNKEL (reference sequence). V shed 6 bases and J 4 bases; nucleotides not matched to a gene: 5. This CDR3 is built from 14 residues. Here the CDR3 reads CASSDRGTGNTIYF. The CDR3 DNA follows: TGTGCCAGCAGTGACAGGGGTACCGGAAACACCATATATTTT.

The V gene is TRBV7-2, the J gene TRBJ2-3; TRBD1 aligns across 12 bases. V lost 5 bases and J lost 5; bases outside the gene matches: 5. The V gene's germline CDR1 is SGHTA and CDR2 FQGNSA. CDR3 length equals 15 residues. The CDR3 is CASSPGQGAKDTQYF. DNA for the CDR3: TGTGCCAGCAGCCCGGGACAGGGGGCGAAAGATACGCAGTATTTT.